This TCR beta chain was obtained from a study of shared clonotypes between healthy human individuals. Looked up from germline, CDR1 is MNHNY and CDR2 is SVGAGI (reference sequence). This CDR3 comprises 15 residues. Trimming at V came to 6 bases and at J to 6 bases, leaving 10 bases not matched to a gene. Donors were Caucasian adults residing in Nashville, Tennessee, USA. About this clone itself: Its antigen is undetermined.

The repertoire was sequenced with immunoSEQ multiplex PCR; TCRdb's copy has only in-frame clones and lacks some. The table has about 1 million clones, 65% to 75% seen once. The study, taken as a whole, reports: The sole specimen, blood, was sampled, and tissue repertoires likely differ. Approximately 4.6% of naive CD4 clonotypes were common to a few donors.

This clonotype was obtained from a young man in good health. Sequencing was performed on memory CD4+ T cells sorted from blood. Noted subset: CD45RA-negative fraction. This chain joins TRBV6-6 and TRBJ2-1; 8 bases are a match to TRBD2. The CDR3 sequence is CASRGRTSSINEQFF. The CDR3 nucleotides read TGTGCCAGCAGGGGTAGGACTAGCAGCATCAATGAGCAGTTCTTC.